The 2 T cell receptor beta chains reported below all come from one sample, sequenced in a study of blood T cell repertoires in COVID-19. Assay: immunoSEQ multiplex PCR; the TCRdb copy retains only in-frame clones and omits some. The profile shows over 100,000 clones, approximately 80% of them singletons. The specimen was peripheral blood. These receptors were taken from a woman in her seventies with acute or convalescent COVID-19.

This clone occurred once. J is TRBJ1-6 and V is TRBV7-2, with 7 nucleotides matching TRBD1. Trimming removed 1 base from V and 8 bases from J; junction bases left unmatched: 11. The CDR3 totals 17 residues. Germline V CDR1 and CDR2: SGHTA, FQGNSA. The DNA of the CDR3 is TGTGCCAGCAGCTTAGGCCGTGCGGTAGGGGGCTATTCACCCCTCCACTTT. It is translated as CASSLGRAVGGYSPLHF.

The rearrangement links TRBV15 to TRBJ2-5, with TRBD1 matching over 8 bases. Germline CDR1 and CDR2: LNHNV and YYDKDF (reference sequence). V trimming: 3 bases; J trimming: 4 bases; junction bases outside the gene matches: 4. The CDR3 covers 14 residues. The CDR3 DNA sequence: TGTGCCACCAGCAGGGGGACAGGTTCAGAGACCCAGTACTTC. It specifies CATSRGTGSETQYF.